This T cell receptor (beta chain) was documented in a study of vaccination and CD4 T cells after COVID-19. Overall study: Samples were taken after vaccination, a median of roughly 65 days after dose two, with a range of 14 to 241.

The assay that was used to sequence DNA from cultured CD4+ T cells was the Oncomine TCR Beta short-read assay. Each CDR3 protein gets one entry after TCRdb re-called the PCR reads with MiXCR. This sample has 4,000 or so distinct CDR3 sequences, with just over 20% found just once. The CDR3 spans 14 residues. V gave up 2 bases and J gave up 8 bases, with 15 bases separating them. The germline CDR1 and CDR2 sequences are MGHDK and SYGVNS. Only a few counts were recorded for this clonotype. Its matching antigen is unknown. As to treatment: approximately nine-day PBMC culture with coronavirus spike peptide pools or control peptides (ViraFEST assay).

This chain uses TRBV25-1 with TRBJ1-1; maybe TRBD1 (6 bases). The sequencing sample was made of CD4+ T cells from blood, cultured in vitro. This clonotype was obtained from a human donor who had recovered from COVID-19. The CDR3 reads CASSEAGARGEAFF. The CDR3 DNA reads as TGTGCCAGCAGTGAAGCAGGGGCACGGGGGGAAGCTTTCTTT.